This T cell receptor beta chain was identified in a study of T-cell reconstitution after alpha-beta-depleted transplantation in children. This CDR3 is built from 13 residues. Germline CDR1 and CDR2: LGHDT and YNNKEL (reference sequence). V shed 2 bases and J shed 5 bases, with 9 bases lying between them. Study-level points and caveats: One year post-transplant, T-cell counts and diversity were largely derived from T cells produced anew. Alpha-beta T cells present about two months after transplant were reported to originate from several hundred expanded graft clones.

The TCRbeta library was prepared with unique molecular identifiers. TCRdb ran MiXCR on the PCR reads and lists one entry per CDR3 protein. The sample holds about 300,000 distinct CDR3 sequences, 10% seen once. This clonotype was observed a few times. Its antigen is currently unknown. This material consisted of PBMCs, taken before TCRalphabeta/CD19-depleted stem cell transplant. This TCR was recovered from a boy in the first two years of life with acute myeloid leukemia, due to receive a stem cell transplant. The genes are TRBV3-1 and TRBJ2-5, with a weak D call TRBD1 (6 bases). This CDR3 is CASSQHRVETQYF. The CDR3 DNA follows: TGTGCCAGCAGCCAACACAGGGTTGAGACCCAGTACTTC.